This T cell receptor beta chain stems from a study of molecular identifiers for immune sequencing clone quantification (dated by TCRdb to 2017 to 2018). Study-wide context: For a replicate experiment, the RNA from either approximately 20,000 or 100,000 naive CD8 T cells was divided into five aliquots, and four of those aliquots went on to sequencing. This methods study benchmarked molecular-identifier clustering-based TCR repertoire sequencing (MIDCIRS) and TCR RNA copy counting, using CD8 T cells to do so. Broad study findings and their caveats: In CMV-specific effector cells, over 98% of molecules were held by clones above 20 RNA copies, whereas under 1% of molecules were held by such clones in naive cells. Modeling indicated about 3 TCR RNA copies recovered per cell, compared with 7.5 to 10 by digital PCR, which implies a capture efficiency of 25% to 35%. Identical TCR molecules sharing a barcode could cause highly expanded clone sizes to be underestimated. When barcode sub-clustering was omitted, TCR diversity was inflated by chimeric consensus sequences, with chimeras reaching as high as 47%. Spiked-in Jurkat TCR RNA (approximately 10 copies' worth), which is not part of the donor repertoire, was contained in the naive libraries. Even against a background of about a million naive CD8 T cells, spiked-in Jurkat TCR RNA amounting to a single cell's worth was reported to be detectable.

Regarding this clonotype: The antigen this receptor binds is unknown. No base quality values were provided; no much bigger clone lies one nucleotide off.

Receptor libraries were prepared by PCR. TCRdb shows the sequencer as NextSeq 500. Bulk TCR libraries were prepared as previously described, using TCR primers listed in Table S5. The Qiagen AllPrep DNA/RNA kit was used to purify total RNA. Before analysis, reads from multiple sequencing runs of the same library were pooled. Per the original workflow: Reads were retained only if an exact TCR constant sequence was present, and the retained reads were trimmed to 150 nt and grouped according to their 12-nt molecular barcodes. Reads inside each barcode group were sub-clustered using a 15% Levenshtein threshold, and a quality-weighted consensus sequence was constructed for each RNA molecule. Non-functional sequences were discarded, and so were lower-count sequences lying one edit away from another sequence. On the basis of fitting two negative binomial distributions, barcode sub-clusters with fewer than 20% of the maximum read count were discarded. The public sequencing data were trimmed at Q25 with fastp and processed into clonotypes with MiXCR by TCRdb, which kept only in-frame beta chains. Rows are unified per CDR3 protein, each entry keeping the most common DNA and genes. TCRdb, rather than the study authors, made the V and J calls. Recorded for this sample are roughly 300,000 distinct CDR3 sequences; about a quarter of them occurred a single time. Jointly, the top ten make up about 0.73% of the sample.

Naive CD8 T cell libraries were made from around 20,000 to 1,000,000 sorted cells using 10%, 30% or 50% of purified RNA. Naive CD8 T cells were FACS-sorted as CD8+CD4-CCR7+CD45RA+ on a BD FACSAria II into RLT Plus buffer. To test detection sensitivity, Jurkat RNA equal to around nine TCR copies was added to samples of roughly 18,000-1,100,000 naive CD8 T cells. CD8 T cells were enriched using RosetteSep CD8+ T Cell Enrichment Cocktail and Ficoll-Paque, and the enriched cells then underwent ACK red cell lysis. From its cysteine to its phenylalanine, the CDR3 spans 14 amino acids. The retained sequence is limited to the CDR3, 42 bases, with the frame set at the first base. The germline ends are 15 bases apart after V is trimmed by 7 bases and J by 6 bases. Looking up the germline V gene yields CDR1 MNHEY and CDR2 SVGEGT.

Sequenced input: naive CD8+ T cells from blood, with Jurkat cell RNA spiked in. This specimen's cell subset or site label, per the study, means: FACS-sorted CD8+CD4-CCR7+CD45RA+ naive T cells. The rearranged chain carries TRBV6-2 or TRBV6-3 and TRBJ2-2; the D gene is not confidently resolved. The receptor's source is a human donor in good health. Some libraries in this study had Jurkat cell RNA spiked in. CDR3 loop: CASNSNPFAGELFF. The sequenced DNA is TGTGCCAGCAACTCGAATCCGTTCGCCGGGGAGCTGTTTTTT.